Following are 24 T cell receptor beta chains from one sample sequenced in a study of early T cells in non-severe SARS-CoV-2 infection. One entry per CDR3 protein results from TCRdb running MiXCR on the 5' RACE reads. Among under 35,000 distinct CDR3 sequences, 8.5% to 10% were seen once, and the ten largest hold around 15%. Sequencing used whole blood. These receptors came from an adult who was a healthcare worker with PCR-confirmed SARS-CoV-2 infection or an uninfected control (not recorded which).

This clonotype was seen many times. The chain employs TRBV2 and TRBJ2-5, with D possibly TRBD2 on 5 matching bases. CDR3 length equals 13 residues. CDR1 is SNHLY, CDR2 FYNNEI, per germline. Between the trimmed V and J ends, which lost 7 bases and 9 bases, there was a span of 18 bases. The CDR3 sequence: CASMSGSGTAQYF. The CDR3 coding sequence is TGTGCCAGCATGTCCGGCAGCGGTACGGCCCAGTACTTC. Full variable domain (rest looked up from reference TRBV2 and TRBJ2-5): EPEVTQTPSHQVTQMGQEVILRCVPISNHLYFYWYRQILGQKVEFLVSFYNNEISEKSEIFDDQFSVERPDGSNFTLKIRSTKLEDSAMYFCASMSGSGTAQYFGPGTRLLVL.

This clonotype was seen many times. The chain couples TRBV29-1 to TRBJ2-1; 8 nucleotides match TRBD1. Germline CDR1 reads SQVTM; CDR2 reads ANQGSEA. CDR3 length equals 15 residues. With 5 bases clipped from V and 7 bases from J, the junction kept 13 bases outside the gene matches. This chain's CDR3 is CSVIGGQVNVNEQFF. The CDR3, as DNA: TGCAGCGTTATTGGGGGACAGGTAAACGTGAATGAGCAGTTCTTC.

V usage is TRBV19 and J usage is TRBJ1-5, with unresolved D. This CDR3 comprises 13 residues. Germline V lookup: CDR1 LNHDA, CDR2 SQIVND (reference sequence). V lost 8 bases and J 7 bases, leaving 15 bases between the germline ends. CDR3 nucleotides: TGTGCCAGTCATAAGGATCGTCGCCAGCCCCAGCATTTT. It encodes CASHKDRRQPQHF.

This clonotype came up many times. The chain employs TRBV6-1 and TRBJ2-7, with 8 bases that match TRBD1. Germline CDR1 is MNHNS and CDR2 is SASEGT. The CDR3 sequence is 16 residues long. The trim removed 2 bases at V and 10 bases at J, leaving 16 bases unmatched. The CDR3 reads CASSETDGQGVNLQYF. The CDR3 DNA reads as TGTGCCAGCAGTGAAACGGATGGACAGGGAGTTAACCTCCAGTACTTC.

The V and J genes are TRBV7-9 and TRBJ2-7; D gene unclear. Germline CDR1 and CDR2: SEHNR and FQNEAQ (reference sequence). The V and J ends lost 1 base and 7 bases respectively, with 8 bases between them. The CDR3 is 12 amino acids. The CDR3 here is CASSLGPPEQYF. CDR3 sequence (DNA): TGTGCCAGCAGCTTAGGACCCCCGGAGCAGTACTTC.

This clonotype was recorded many times. J is TRBJ2-2 and V is TRBV11-1; D call uncertain. Trimming removed 3 bases from V and 2 bases from J, with 4 bases in between. From germline, CDR1 is SGHAT and CDR2 FQDESV (reference sequence). The CDR3 consists of 13 residues. For the CDR3, the DNA is TGTGCCAGCAGCTTTGGCAACACCGGGGAGCTGTTTTTT. Translation gives CASSFGNTGELFF.

This clonotype was recorded a few times. The gene calls are TRBV29-1 and TRBJ2-2, with D unresolved. From germline, CDR1 is SQVTM and CDR2 ANQGSEA. Trimming stripped 2 bases from V and 6 bases from J, with 7 bases between. CDR3 length: 12 residues. The CDR3 DNA sequence: TGCAGCGTTGAAAATGGGGCCGGGGAGCTGTTTTTT. Protein product: CSVENGAGELFF.

In this sample, this clonotype turned up many times. This chain uses TRBV15 with TRBJ2-3; 14 nucleotides match TRBD2. Germline V gene data show CDR1 as LNHNV and CDR2 as YYDKDF (reference sequence). CDR3 length equals 18 residues. V trimming: 2 bases; J trimming: 2 bases; junction bases outside the gene matches: 6. The CDR3: CATSRSWTSGGITDTQYF. The CDR3 DNA reads as TGTGCCACCAGCAGATCATGGACTAGCGGGGGGATCACAGATACGCAGTATTTT.

This clonotype was observed a few times. This chain uses TRBV29-1 with TRBJ2-1; 12 bases fit TRBD2. Germline trimming cut 7 bases from V and 9 bases from J; bases unmatched to any gene: 10. Germline CDR1 SQVTM, CDR2 ANQGSEA. The CDR3 runs to 14 residues. The CDR3 DNA is TGCAGCGCCAGATTACTAGCGGGGGGACGTGAGCAGTTCTTC. Translation: CSARLLAGGREQFF.

The chain couples TRBV18 to TRBJ2-7; TRBD1 agrees at 9 bases. CDR1 is KGHSH, CDR2 LQKENI, per germline. With 7 bases clipped from V and 3 bases from J, the junction kept 13 bases outside the gene matches. CDR3 length: 16 amino acids. CDR3 loop: CASFPGPGTGIYEQYF. CDR3 in DNA: TGTGCCAGCTTCCCCGGACCGGGGACAGGGATCTACGAGCAGTACTTC.

This clonotype was seen only a few times. The chain uses TRBV29-1 and TRBJ2-7, with 11 bases identical to TRBD1. Germline CDR1 SQVTM, CDR2 ANQGSEA. Trimming at V came to 7 bases and at J to 6 bases, leaving 2 bases not matched to a gene. This CDR3 comprises 11 residues. CDR3 protein: CSADRGREQYF. CDR3 coding DNA: TGCAGCGCGGACAGGGGGCGCGAGCAGTACTTC.

This clonotype has more than one count but fewer than ten. The chain combines TRBV14 with TRBJ2-3, with D perhaps being TRBD1 or TRBD2 (6 bases each). Germline V lookup: CDR1 SGHDN, CDR2 FVKESK. With 4 bases removed from V and 1 base from J, the gap between germline ends came to 15 bases. The CDR3 loop spans 16 amino acids. The CDR3 nucleotides read TGTGCCAGCAGCCCACAGTCGGAGGGGGGCACAGATACGCAGTATTTT. It yields the protein CASSPQSEGGTDTQYF.

This clonotype was seen ten or more times. The genes are TRBV5-4 and TRBJ2-1; TRBD2 aligns across 10 bases. Germline CDR1 SGHNT, CDR2 YYREEE (reference sequence). V shed 1 base and J 7 bases; nucleotides not matched to a gene: 11. The CDR3 is 17 amino acids. The CDR3 is CASSLSLAGATRNEQFF. The CDR3 DNA reads as TGTGCCAGCAGCTTGTCTCTAGCGGGGGCGACCCGGAATGAGCAGTTCTTC.

This clonotype was seen more than once but under ten times. This sequence joins TRBV18 and TRBJ2-7; TRBD2 is a possible D gene (5 bases). Germline lookup yields CDR1 KGHSH and CDR2 LQKENI. With 0 bases removed from V and 1 base from J, the gap between germline ends came to 10 bases. The CDR3 contains 15 residues. The CDR3 DNA reads TGTGCCAGCTCACCACCCTCAGCGGTGTCCTACGAGCAGTACTTC. Protein product: CASSPPSAVSYEQYF.

This clonotype showed up many times. V and J are TRBV25-1 and TRBJ2-7; 9 bases align to TRBD1. Germline trimming cut 7 bases from V and 5 bases from J; bases unmatched to any gene: 6. The germline V gene has CDR1 MGHDK and CDR2 SYGVNS. The CDR3 extends over 13 amino acids. CDR3 DNA: TGTGCCAGCACTCGACAGGGGGGCCACGAGCAGTACTTC. Its protein product is CASTRQGGHEQYF.

The rearrangement links TRBV19 to TRBJ2-3, with D tentatively TRBD1 (5 bases). With 4 bases removed from V and 4 bases from J, the gap between germline ends came to 12 bases. The CDR3 runs 14 residues. Germline values: CDR1 LNHDA, CDR2 SQIVND (reference sequence). CDR3 sequence (DNA): TGTGCCAGTAGTAACCTCCAGGGCCCAGATACGCAGTATTTT. Its protein product is CASSNLQGPDTQYF.

The table lists this clonotype with many counts. The chain uses TRBV20-1 and TRBJ2-7; 7 bases agree with TRBD2. Germline-derived CDR1 and CDR2 are DFQATT and SNEGSKA (reference sequence). This CDR3 spans 15 amino acids. The junction had 7 bases not matched to a gene; V was cut back by 2 bases and J by 0 bases. In DNA, the CDR3 is TGCAGTGCTAGACGGGGCGGGGGTTTCTCCTACGAGCAGTACTTC. Amino acids: CSARRGGGFSYEQYF.

The sample holds a few counts of this clonotype. This sequence joins TRBV20-1 and TRBJ2-5; the D gene is possibly TRBD1 (6 bases). CDR1 is DFQATT, CDR2 SNEGSKA, per germline (reference sequence). CDR3 length: 12 amino acids. V lost 6 bases to trimming and J lost 2 bases, with 10 bases between them. CDR3 sequence: CSAVRGQETQYF. The CDR3 DNA reads TGCAGTGCAGTCAGGGGACAAGAGACCCAGTACTTC.

This chain uses TRBV18 with TRBJ2-7; no clear D. V lost 6 bases and J lost 3, with 12 bases in between. The CDR3 totals 13 residues. Germline CDR1 is KGHSH and CDR2 is LQKENI. CDR3 sequence: CASSLGSLYEQYF. CDR3 nucleotide sequence: TGTGCCAGCTCTCTTGGCAGTCTCTACGAGCAGTACTTC.

This clonotype was picked up many times. The chain employs TRBV7-2 and TRBJ1-5; D is ambiguous. Trimming stripped 1 base from V and 4 bases from J, with 5 bases between. The length of the CDR3 is 13 residues. In germline, CDR1 is SGHTA, CDR2 FQGNSA. CDR3 protein: CASSLVENQPQHF. CDR3 in DNA: TGTGCCAGCAGCTTAGTGGAGAATCAGCCCCAGCATTTT.

This sequence joins TRBV28 and TRBJ2-7, with 7 bases matching TRBD2. The ends lost 2 bases at V and 5 bases at J; junction bases unmatched: 6. The CDR3 runs to 14 residues. The germline gives CDR1 MDHEN, CDR2 SYDVKM. The chain's CDR3 is CASSLLRDYNEQYF. Here the CDR3 DNA reads TGTGCCAGCAGTTTACTCCGGGACTACAACGAGCAGTACTTC.

Many counts were recorded for this clonotype. The chain uses TRBV24-1 and TRBJ1-4; D is unresolved. This CDR3 is 17 amino acids long. From germline, CDR1 is KGHDR and CDR2 SFDVKD. Trimming removed 4 bases from V and 3 bases from J, with 17 bases in between. CDR3 region: CATSDPDGGGPNEKLFF. In nucleotides, the CDR3 is TGTGCCACCAGTGACCCGGACGGTGGTGGACCTAATGAAAAACTGTTTTTT.

This clonotype was detected many times. The chain has TRBV2 and TRBJ1-4, with 8 nucleotides matching TRBD1. The CDR3 runs 14 residues. The J segment lost 8 bases and the V segment lost 6 bases, leaving 8 bases of the junction unmatched. Germline V lookup: CDR1 SNHLY, CDR2 FYNNEI. CDR3 sequence: CASSTDRDGEKLFF. Written as DNA, the CDR3 is TGTGCCAGCAGCACGGACAGGGATGGCGAAAAACTGTTTTTT.

This clonotype has a count of ten or more. The chain employs TRBV5-4 and TRBJ2-7; tentatively, D is TRBD1 (7 bases). From germline, CDR1 is SGHNT and CDR2 YYREEE (reference sequence). The CDR3 has 15 residues. Trimming took off 1 base at V and 2 bases at J, with 13 bases between the two ends. CDR3 bases: TGTGCCAGCAGCTTGTGGCCAGGGGGGACCTACGAGCAGTACTTC. Translated, it gives CASSLWPGGTYEQYF.